These 28 T cell receptor beta chains originate from one sample sequenced in a study of molecular identifiers for immune sequencing clone quantification (dated by TCRdb to between 2018 and 2020). Libraries were built with PCR. Sequencing was carried out with a NextSeq 500. The public reads were reanalyzed by TCRdb: fastp trimming at Q25, MiXCR alignment, in-frame beta chains only. Each CDR3 protein appears once, grouped with its most common genes and DNA. The sample table shows 100,000 or so distinct CDR3 sequences, and about 35% are seen once. Clones ranked in the top ten supply less than 10% of the sample. Specimen: naive CD8+ T cells from blood, with Jurkat cell RNA spiked in. The sample's cell subset or site, from its label and the paper: FACS-sorted CD8+CD4-CCR7+CD45RA+ naive T cells. The receptors were sampled from a human donor in good health. Some libraries in this study had Jurkat cell RNA spiked in.

The CDR3 DNA reads TGTGCCATCAGTGTAGGGGACACTGAAGCTTTCTTT. The encoded protein is CAISVGDTEAFF. The rearrangement uses TRBV10-3 and TRBJ1-1; D possibly corresponds to TRBD1 (5 bases). CDR1 is ENHRY, CDR2 SYGVKD, per germline. The CDR3 length is 12 residues. V lost 4 bases to trimming and J lost 3 bases, with 6 bases between them.

This clonotype has a handful of counts. The V and J genes are TRBV13 and TRBJ1-2; D possibly corresponds to TRBD1 (6 bases). Germline V lookup: CDR1 PRHDT, CDR2 FYEKMQ (reference sequence). This CDR3 has 14 amino acids. V gave up 4 bases and J gave up 4 bases, with 13 bases separating them. The CDR3 reads CASSYPTGPYGYTF. As DNA, the CDR3 is TGTGCCAGCAGCTATCCCACAGGGCCCTATGGCTACACCTTC.

To note about this clonotype: This may be a read error, as it is one base from a much larger clone. This rearrangement joins TRBV25-1 to TRBJ2-7; D unclear. Germline V CDR1 and CDR2: MGHDK, SYGVNS. CDR3 length: 13 amino acids. The V end lost 8 bases, the J end lost 0 bases, and 11 bases lay between the germline ends. The CDR3 nucleotides are TGTGCCAGCTGTTTGTCCGGCTCCTACGAGCAGTACTTC. Translated, it gives CASCLSGSYEQYF.

This rearrangement joins TRBV4-2 to TRBJ1-6; D remains ambiguous. Germline CDR1 LGHNA, CDR2 YNFKEQ. V was pared by 0 bases and J by 0 bases, with 12 bases between. The CDR3 extends over 18 amino acids. Here the CDR3 DNA reads TGTGCCAGCAGCCAAGATCACGGCCAAAGCTCCTATAATTCACCCCTCCACTTT. It specifies CASSQDHGQSSYNSPLHF.

The chain combines TRBV28 with TRBJ2-2; TRBD2 might be the D (7 bases). Germline V lookup: CDR1 MDHEN, CDR2 SYDVKM. Deletions cut 4 bases from V and 9 bases from J, with 18 bases between. This CDR3 spans 15 amino acids. In DNA form, the CDR3 reads TGTGCCAGCAGTTCCCTTTGGGGGGGGGCCTGGGAGCTGTTTTTT. It specifies CASSSLWGGAWELFF.

Comment on this clonotype: An end of the junction differs from the germline gene, which may be a read error. The chain joins TRBV6-2 or TRBV6-3 to TRBJ2-2; D gene uncertain. CDR1 and CDR2 (germline): MNHEY, SVGEGT. The CDR3 length is 13 residues. As DNA, the CDR3 is TGTGCCAGCACCGACACCTACACCGAGGAGCTGTATTTT. Its protein product is CASTDTYTEELYF.

The gene calls are TRBV20-1 and TRBJ2-3, with D tentatively TRBD1 or TRBD2 (5 bases each). Trimming pared 0 bases from V and 10 bases from J, leaving 17 bases between. The CDR3 totals 14 residues. Germline V gene data show CDR1 as DFQATT and CDR2 as SNEGSKA (reference sequence). CDR3 coding DNA: TGCAGTGCTAGAGATTGGCAGGGACCAGACTCGCAGTATTTT. Its protein product is CSARDWQGPDSQYF.

As concerns this clonotype: One end of the junction does not line up with germline, which may come from a read error. The CDR3: CASSQAGFRGERAYAQYF. In DNA form, the CDR3 reads TGCGCCAGCAGCCAAGCTGGCTTCAGGGGAGAAAGGGCCTACGCGCAGTACTTC. J is TRBJ2-7 and V is TRBV4-3, with D perhaps matching TRBD1 (6 bases). Germline V gene lookup returns CDR1 LGHNA and CDR2 YSLEER. The CDR3 has 18 residues.

The gene calls are TRBV25-1 and TRBJ2-1; no definite D call. The assigned J gene may be wrong: the sequence end matches TRBJ2-7 better. CDR1 and CDR2 (germline): MGHDK, SYGVNS. This CDR3 spans 12 amino acids. The CDR3 reads CASSESPNEQYF. The DNA of the CDR3 is TGTGCCAGCAGTGAATCCCCCAATGAGCAGTACTTC.

This clonotype has a single count. Just one base apart from a much larger clone, this may be a read error. The V and J genes are TRBV4-3 and TRBJ2-7; D is perhaps TRBD1 (5 bases). The CDR3 has 14 residues. The germline V gene encodes CDR1 LGHNA and CDR2 YSLEER. The CDR3 nucleotides read TGCGCCAGCAGCCAAGCGATAGGGGCCTACGAGCAGAACTTC. Protein: CASSQAIGAYEQNF.

This clonotype was seen more than once but under ten times. This rearrangement joins TRBV20-1 to TRBJ2-7; 7 positions match TRBD1. V was pared by 3 bases and J by 4 bases, with 9 bases of the junction left unmatched. The CDR3 is 14 amino acids. Germline CDR1 DFQATT, CDR2 SNEGSKA (reference sequence). The CDR3: CSARKGTDLYEQYF. The DNA of the CDR3 is TGCAGTGCTAGGAAAGGGACAGATCTGTACGAGCAGTACTTC.

This clonotype has a count of ten or more. The rearrangement joins TRBV2 to TRBJ1-1; D uncertain. Germline loops: CDR1 SNHLY, CDR2 FYNNEI. CDR3 length: 11 residues. V was clipped by 3 bases and J by 10 bases, with 9 bases between them. The CDR3 reads CASSESQSAFF. The DNA of the CDR3 is TGTGCCAGCAGTGAGTCGCAGTCAGCTTTCTTT.

This clonotype was counted at least ten times. The chain recombines TRBV20-1 with TRBJ2-3; D may be TRBD1 (5 bases). This CDR3 region has 15 residues. Trimming removed 0 bases from V and 0 bases from J, with 10 bases in between. CDR1 and CDR2 from the germline V gene are DFQATT and SNEGSKA (reference sequence). The CDR3 DNA sequence: TGCAGTGCTAGAGATCAGGGAACTAGCACAGATACGCAGTATTTT. This encodes CSARDQGTSTDTQYF.

The rearrangement links TRBV6-2 or TRBV6-3 to TRBJ2-1; unclear D gene. Trimming left V 6 bases short and J 10 bases short, with 28 bases between. Germline values: CDR1 MNHEY, CDR2 SVGEGT. The CDR3 consists of 17 residues. DNA for the CDR3: TGTGCCAGCAGCGTCACCAAGACCTTAGTCGTACAGTACGAGCAGTTCTTC. This encodes CASSVTKTLVVQYEQFF.

The chain joins TRBV18 to TRBJ2-3, with no clear D. Between the trimmed V and J ends, which lost 8 bases and 4 bases, there was a span of 10 bases. The CDR3 has 12 residues. CDR1 and CDR2 from the germline V gene are KGHSH and LQKENI. CDR3 nucleotides: TGTGCCAGCGCCTCCTGGCCAGATACGCAGTATTTT. It codes for CASASWPDTQYF.

As concerns this clonotype: An end of the junction differs from the germline gene, which may be a read error. The genes are TRBV2 and TRBJ2-5; TRBD2 might be the D (7 bases). The CDR3 contains 17 residues. Germline V gives CDR1 SNHLY, CDR2 FYNNEI. The CDR3 reads CASRQGTWGGGQATQYF. The CDR3 DNA sequence: TGTGCCAGCAGACAGGGTACTTGGGGGGGAGGGCAAGCGACCCAGTACTTC.

This sequence joins TRBV20-1 and TRBJ2-3; 7 bases match TRBD1. V lost 0 bases, J lost 4 bases, and 13 bases stayed unmatched. Looked up from germline, CDR1 is DFQATT and CDR2 is SNEGSKA (reference sequence). The CDR3 contains 17 residues. CDR3 sequence reads: CSARDGDRALLADTQYF. CDR3 DNA: TGCAGTGCTAGAGATGGTGACAGGGCCCTCTTAGCAGATACGCAGTATTTT.

The chain combines TRBV14 with TRBJ2-2, with D perhaps matching TRBD1 (5 bases). V was trimmed by 0 bases and J by 5 bases, leaving 10 bases between them. The CDR3 extends over 15 amino acids. Germline assignment: CDR1 SGHDN and CDR2 FVKESK. CDR3 loop: CASSQDPGMTGELFF. For the CDR3, the DNA is TGTGCCAGCAGCCAAGATCCAGGGATGACCGGGGAGCTGTTTTTT.

This clonotype was recorded at least ten times. J is TRBJ2-3 and V is TRBV29-1; possibly TRBD1 or TRBD2 for D (5 bases each). Per the germline V gene, CDR1 is SQVTM and CDR2 is ANQGSEA. V shed 2 bases and J shed 3 bases, with 24 bases lying between them. This CDR3 has 18 residues. CDR3 coding DNA: TGCAGCGTTGAAATACGGGGCCCTCCCCCTCAGGCGACAGATACGCAGTATTTT. Its protein product is CSVEIRGPPPQATDTQYF.

The table lists this clonotype with many counts. The chain links TRBV7-9 to TRBJ2-7; 10 nucleotides line up with TRBD1. From germline, CDR1 is SEHNR and CDR2 FQNEAQ (reference sequence). The ends lost 2 bases at V and 12 bases at J; junction bases unmatched: 4. The CDR3 is 12 amino acids. The CDR3 bases are TGTGCCAGCAGCTTATTGGGACAGGGGAGGTACTTC. Protein sequence: CASSLLGQGRYF.

This clonotype showed up many times. V is TRBV20-1 and J is TRBJ2-3; 10 nucleotides align to TRBD1. Losses at the gene ends were 6 bases for V and 5 bases for J; bases not matched to a gene: 8. The germline V gene has CDR1 DFQATT and CDR2 SNEGSKA (reference sequence). This CDR3 is 14 amino acids long. Here the CDR3 reads CSATVGTGVDTQYF. The CDR3 nucleotides read TGCAGTGCAACGGTGGGGACAGGGGTAGATACGCAGTATTTT.

This clonotype was observed at least ten times. The chain links TRBV4-1 to TRBJ2-7; weak D call: TRBD1 (5 bases). The CDR3 runs to 14 residues. Germline values: CDR1 MGHRA, CDR2 YSYEKL. V gave up 2 bases and J gave up 5 bases, with 13 bases separating them. Here the CDR3 DNA reads TGCGCCAGCAGCCAAACTTCCCAGGGCCACGAGCAGTACTTC. Translation gives CASSQTSQGHEQYF.

Concerning this clonotype: The CDR3 end shows no conserved phenylalanine or tryptophan, and so a read error is likely. The chain is built from TRBV27 and TRBJ2-7; D might be TRBD2 (6 bases). V was trimmed by 6 bases and J by 2 bases, leaving 17 bases between them. This CDR3 region has 15 residues. From germline, CDR1 is MNHEY and CDR2 SMNVEV (reference sequence). Here the CDR3 DNA reads TGTGCCAGCAGCCTGGGGGTGGGGGGAGCCTACGAGCAGTACTCC. It is translated as CASSLGVGGAYEQYS.

This chain joins TRBV6-5 and TRBJ2-7, with 8 bases lining up with TRBD1. J was trimmed by 3 bases and V by 2 bases; bases with no gene match: 3. Germline lookup yields CDR1 MNHEY and CDR2 SVGAGI. The CDR3 loop spans 14 amino acids. CDR3 protein: CASSYRGQVYEQYF. CDR3 nucleotides: TGTGCCAGCAGTTACCGGGGACAGGTCTACGAGCAGTACTTC.

For this clonotype: The conserved phenylalanine or tryptophan is not found at the CDR3 terminus, so this likely reflects a read error. This chain joins TRBV2 and TRBJ2-1, with a tentative D call TRBD2 (5 bases). CDR3 size: 16 residues. Germline loops: CDR1 SNHLY, CDR2 FYNNEI. CDR3 nucleotides: TGTGCCAGCATGTCGCCAGCGGAGAGCTCCTACTATGAGCAGTTCTAC. Translating gives CASMSPAESSYYEQFY.

This clonotype was observed a handful of times. The chain is built from TRBV28 and TRBJ2-4; D perhaps matches TRBD2 (6 bases). This CDR3 comprises 16 residues. With 5 bases removed from V and 1 base from J, the gap between germline ends came to 15 bases. Germline V lookup: CDR1 MDHEN, CDR2 SYDVKM. The CDR3 DNA reads as TGTGCCAGCAGTCCTTGGGAGGATCTCGCCAAAAACATTCAGTACTTC. It encodes CASSPWEDLAKNIQYF.

Of note for this clonotype: Because the CDR3 is missing its conserved closing phenylalanine or tryptophan, this is likely a read error. This sequence joins TRBV4-3 and TRBJ1-1, with unresolved D. The CDR3 extends over 12 amino acids. Trimming pared 0 bases from V and 5 bases from J, leaving 4 bases between. The germline CDR1 and CDR2 sequences are LGHNA and YSLEER. CDR3 region: CASSQDFTEAFL. CDR3 DNA sequence: TGCGCCAGCAGCCAAGACTTTACTGAAGCTTTCTTA.

This clonotype came up a few times. This could be a read error, since a much larger clone is one nucleotide away. Likely a read error: the CDR3 ends without its conserved phenylalanine or tryptophan. V is TRBV28 and J is TRBJ2-7, with D perhaps given as TRBD1 or TRBD2 (6 bases each). V was trimmed by 4 bases and J by 5 bases, leaving 9 bases between them. The CDR3 consists of 12 residues. The germline gives CDR1 MDHEN, CDR2 SYDVKM. Here the CDR3 reads CASSWGAHEQYL. DNA of the CDR3: TGTGCCAGCAGTTGGGGGGCCCACGAGCAGTACCTC.